One and the same sample provided the 27 T cell receptor beta chains below, sequenced in a study of beta chain features in type 1 diabetes. Study-level points and caveats: When Type 1 diabetes patients were examined, their TCRB CDR3s proved moderately but significantly shorter in all four CD4+ subsets.

The isolated RNA, all of it, was reverse transcribed, so expressed TCRB transcripts were what got sequenced. TCRdb's copy holds only in-frame clones and misses some; the assay was immunoSEQ multiplex PCR. The sample contains hundreds of thousands of clones, approximately 15% of which appear only once. These receptors' targets are unknown. The material sequenced was naive CD4+ T cells from blood. These receptors originate from a man between 18 and 29 years old with type 1 diabetes.

The chain employs TRBV6-5 and TRBJ2-5; 9 nucleotides match TRBD1. The length of the CDR3 is 16 residues. V lost 0 bases and J lost 4; bases outside the gene matches: 6. Germline V gene data show CDR1 as MNHEY and CDR2 as SVGAGI. The CDR3 sequence is CASSYSSSTGGETQYF. CDR3 DNA: TGTGCCAGCAGTTACTCGTCCTCGACAGGGGGAGAGACCCAGTACTTC.

Only a few counts were recorded for this clone. The chain combines TRBV19 with TRBJ1-1, with 9 bases that match TRBD1. This CDR3 contains 12 residues. In germline, CDR1 is LNHDA, CDR2 SQIVND (reference sequence). V was pared by 7 bases and J by 4 bases, with 1 base of the junction left unmatched. The CDR3 region is CASMGQGTEAFF. DNA for the CDR3: TGTGCCAGTATGGGACAGGGCACTGAAGCTTTCTTT.

The rearrangement uses TRBV15 and TRBJ2-5; D may be TRBD2 (6 bases). Germline V gene data show CDR1 as LNHNV and CDR2 as YYDKDF (reference sequence). The CDR3 has 18 residues. V lost 0 bases to trimming and J lost 0 bases, with 17 bases between them. The CDR3 loop reads CATSRDMAGPMYQETQYF. The CDR3 region has the DNA TGTGCCACCAGCAGAGATATGGCGGGACCGATGTACCAAGAGACCCAGTACTTC.

This clone was seen only a few times. The rearrangement joins TRBV9 to TRBJ1-1, with 8 bases lining up with TRBD1. CDR1 and CDR2 from the germline V gene are SGDLS and YYNGEE. The CDR3 runs 14 residues. Trimming cost V 4 bases and J 6 bases; bases outside gene matches: 8. The CDR3 nucleotides read TGTGCCAGCAGCTCCATAGACAGGGGTGCTGAAGCTTTCTTT. It is translated as CASSSIDRGAEAFF.

This sequence joins TRBV13 and TRBJ2-5; D gene unclear. The CDR3 sequence is 15 residues long. Germline V CDR1 and CDR2: PRHDT, FYEKMQ (reference sequence). Trimming took off 0 bases at V and 0 bases at J, with 8 bases between the two ends. The CDR3 spells CASSLGPQYQETQYF. As DNA, the CDR3 is TGTGCCAGCAGCTTAGGGCCGCAGTACCAAGAGACCCAGTACTTC.

This chain uses TRBV13 with TRBJ2-7; D possibly corresponds to TRBD1 (6 bases). The CDR3 extends over 15 amino acids. Trimming shortened V by 5 bases and J by 0 bases, and 14 bases separated the two germline ends. Germline V lookup: CDR1 PRHDT, CDR2 FYEKMQ (reference sequence). The DNA for the CDR3 is TGTGCCAGCAGCCCAAGACCGGGACACTCCTACGAGCAGTACTTC. Its translation: CASSPRPGHSYEQYF.

Turning to this clone: This specimen includes other DNA sequences encoding the same CDR3. The chain carries TRBV2 and TRBJ2-7; 8 bases are a match to TRBD1. The CDR3 covers 12 residues. The J segment lost 3 bases and the V segment lost 6 bases, leaving 1 base of the junction unmatched. Per germline, CDR1 SNHLY and CDR2 FYNNEI. The CDR3: CASRDRGYEQYF. The CDR3 nucleotides are TGTGCCAGCAGAGACAGGGGCTACGAGCAGTACTTC.

This clone was observed a handful of times. The chain carries TRBV19 and TRBJ1-5; D is uncertain. CDR1 LNHDA and CDR2 SQIVND come from the germline V gene (reference sequence). Trimming left V 1 base short and J 4 bases short, with 14 bases between. This CDR3 has 16 residues. CDR3 coding DNA: TGTGCCAGTAGTATAGTTCCAGGATCGGGGAATCAGCCCCAGCATTTT. Translating gives CASSIVPGSGNQPQHF.

This sequence joins TRBV19 and TRBJ1-1; D unresolved. CDR3 length: 11 amino acids. Trimming stripped 8 bases from V and 7 bases from J, with 11 bases between. The V gene's germline CDR1 is LNHDA and CDR2 SQIVND (reference sequence). The CDR3 nucleotides are TGTGCCAGTTTTAGATCCGGTGAAGCTTTCTTT. Protein product: CASFRSGEAFF.

The genes are TRBV30 and TRBJ1-5; D is ambiguous. This CDR3 is 13 amino acids long. Germline loops: CDR1 GTSNPN, CDR2 SVGIG (reference sequence). V dropped 2 bases and J dropped 7 bases, with 12 bases sitting between them. CDR3 bases: TGTGCCTGGAGTCCCAGCCTGGGCCAGCCCCAGCATTTT. Translating it yields CAWSPSLGQPQHF.

This sequence joins TRBV5-4 and TRBJ1-1, with 7 bases identical to TRBD1. CDR3 size: 14 residues. V gave up 4 bases and J gave up 1 base; unmatched junction bases: 4. CDR1 is SGHNT, CDR2 YYREEE, per germline (reference sequence). In DNA, the CDR3 is TGTGCCAGCAGCCCTGGGACAGCGAACACTGAAGCTTTCTTT. Amino acid sequence: CASSPGTANTEAFF.

The rearrangement joins TRBV11-2 to TRBJ2-3; TRBD2 matches at 7 bases. The CDR3 totals 13 residues. V lost 3 bases, J lost 4 bases, and 1 base stayed unmatched. Germline CDR1 reads SGHAT; CDR2 reads FQNNGV. The CDR3 protein is CASSLGGPDTQYF. In nucleotides, the CDR3 is TGTGCCAGCAGCTTGGGAGGGCCAGATACGCAGTATTTT.

The chain combines TRBV7-9 with TRBJ1-1, with 9 positions matching TRBD1. The CDR3 is made up of 13 amino acids. Trimming cost V 5 bases and J 4 bases; bases outside gene matches: 2. Germline CDR1 SEHNR, CDR2 FQNEAQ (reference sequence). The CDR3 DNA follows: TGTGCCAGCAGCCGGGACAGGGTCACTGAAGCTTTCTTT. Amino acid sequence: CASSRDRVTEAFF.

The rearrangement uses TRBV30 and TRBJ2-4, with 10 nucleotides matching TRBD1. Germline V gene sequence: CDR1 GTSNPN, CDR2 SVGIG (reference sequence). The CDR3 spans 13 residues. J was trimmed by 15 bases and V by 1 base; bases with no gene match: 9. CDR3 residues: CAWSGGTGAFRYF. CDR3 sequence (DNA): TGTGCCTGGAGTGGGGGGACAGGGGCTTTCCGGTACTTC.

The chain links TRBV19 to TRBJ2-7; 10 bases are shared with TRBD1. The germline V gene encodes CDR1 LNHDA and CDR2 SQIVND (reference sequence). V lost 5 bases and J lost 4; bases outside the gene matches: 8. This CDR3 contains 15 residues. CDR3 DNA: TGTGCCAGTAGTCCGACAGGGGGCTTCTTGTACGAGCAGTACTTC. It translates to CASSPTGGFLYEQYF.

V is TRBV28 and J is TRBJ2-5; 8 bases map to TRBD1. The J call may be wrong; the DNA end is better matched by TRBJ2-7. CDR1 and CDR2 from the germline V gene are MDHEN and SYDVKM. There are 16 residues in the CDR3. DNA of the CDR3: TGTGCCAGCAGTTTTACTCCCGGGACAGGAGGCTACGAGCAGTACTTC. It encodes CASSFTPGTGGYEQYF.

This clone showed up just a few times. This rearrangement joins TRBV7-8 to TRBJ1-1; TRBD1 matches 7 bases. Germline V CDR1 and CDR2: SGHVS, FQNEAQ. This CDR3 has 16 amino acids. Losses at the gene ends were 5 bases for V and 1 base for J; bases not matched to a gene: 10. In nucleotides, the CDR3 is TGTGCCAGCAGCCTACGACAGGGAAGGGCGAACACTGAAGCTTTCTTT. Its translation: CASSLRQGRANTEAFF.

The sample holds a few counts of this clone. The rearrangement joins TRBV5-6 to TRBJ2-7, with no clear D. The V end lost 4 bases, the J end lost 6 bases, and 11 bases lay between the germline ends. The CDR3 sequence is 12 residues long. Looked up from germline, CDR1 is SGHDT and CDR2 is YYEEEE. CDR3 nucleotides: TGTGCCAGCAGCCAGATCCCCCTCGAGCAGTACTTC. Amino acids: CASSQIPLEQYF.

This clone was seen more than once but under ten times. V usage is TRBV30 and J usage is TRBJ2-1, with TRBD2 as a possible D gene (5 bases). CDR1 and CDR2 from the germline V gene are GTSNPN and SVGIG (reference sequence). V was clipped by 0 bases and J by 1 base, with 16 bases between them. This CDR3 is built from 17 residues. CDR3 DNA: TGTGCCTGGAGTGTGTACCTAGCTTCGACTTCCTACAATGAGCAGTTCTTC. Its protein product is CAWSVYLASTSYNEQFF.

A few counts support this clone. CDR3 amino acids: CASSVDGVRTGELFF. The CDR3 bases are TGTGCCAGCAGCGTAGACGGGGTTAGGACCGGGGAGCTGTTTTTT. The rearrangement joins TRBV9 to TRBJ2-2; tentatively, D is TRBD2 (5 bases). The V end lost 0 bases, the J end lost 5 bases, and 11 bases lay between the germline ends. Germline V gives CDR1 SGDLS, CDR2 YYNGEE. The CDR3 consists of 15 residues.

In its sample, this clone was seen many times. V gene TRBV29-1 combines with J gene TRBJ2-1; D gene uncertain. The CDR3 consists of 13 residues. Looked up from germline, CDR1 is SQVTM and CDR2 is ANQGSEA. The V end lost 4 bases, the J end lost 2 bases, and 9 bases lay between the germline ends. The CDR3 region has the DNA TGCAGCGTTGGGTGGTCAGCCTACAATGAGCAGTTCTTC. Its protein product is CSVGWSAYNEQFF.

The J gene is TRBJ2-7, the V gene TRBV4-1; 10 bases map to TRBD1. V was clipped by 4 bases and J by 1 base; unmatched bases: 1. CDR3 length: 14 amino acids. Germline V gene data show CDR1 as MGHRA and CDR2 as YSYEKL. Here the CDR3 reads CASSRTGGSYEQYF. CDR3 in DNA: TGCGCCAGCAGCCGGACAGGGGGTTCCTACGAGCAGTACTTC.

This chain uses TRBV7-9 with TRBJ2-3; D is uncertain. The CDR3 is made up of 12 amino acids. The germline V and J ends were trimmed by 1 base and 6 bases, with 5 bases remaining between them. Germline assignment: CDR1 SEHNR and CDR2 FQNEAQ (reference sequence). CDR3 DNA sequence: TGTGCCAGCAGCTTAGTGTCGGATACGCAGTATTTT. Encoded protein: CASSLVSDTQYF.

The chain couples TRBV5-5 to TRBJ1-2; 9 bases align to TRBD1. V lost 0 bases, J lost 5 bases, and 2 bases stayed unmatched. The CDR3 length is 14 residues. Germline CDR1 SGHKS, CDR2 YYEKEE (reference sequence). CDR3 sequence: CASSLVQGAYGYTF. CDR3 DNA: TGTGCCAGCAGCTTGGTACAGGGGGCATATGGCTACACCTTC.

The chain joins TRBV7-2 to TRBJ2-4; tentatively, D is TRBD2 (5 bases). The CDR3 has 16 amino acids. Trimming pared 1 base from V and 1 base from J, leaving 11 bases between. Germline V lookup: CDR1 SGHTA, CDR2 FQGNSA. CDR3 protein: CASSLGRASAKNIQYF. CDR3 DNA: TGTGCCAGCAGCTTAGGGCGAGCTAGCGCCAAAAACATTCAGTACTTC.

This clone showed up many times. V is TRBV29-1 and J is TRBJ1-1; tentatively, D is TRBD1 (5 bases). Trimming took 7 bases from V and 5 from J, leaving 11 bases between them. CDR3 length: 11 residues. Germline-derived CDR1 and CDR2 are SQVTM and ANQGSEA. The CDR3 nucleotides read TGCAGCGACGACAGCCGGACTGAAGCTTTCTTT. Amino acids: CSDDSRTEAFF. The full variable domain, in which reference TRBV29-1 and TRBJ1-1 provide the parts outside the CDR3, is SAVISQKPSRDICQRGTSLTIQCQVDSQVTMMFWYRQQPGQSLTLIATANQGSEATYESGFVIDKFPISRPNLTFSTLTVSNMSPEDSSIYLCSDDSRTEAFFGQGTRLTVV.

This clone was found a few times. The CDR3 sequence is CASSFMNTEAFF. The CDR3 coding sequence is TGTGCCAGCAGCTTTATGAACACTGAAGCTTTCTTT. This chain links TRBV11-2 with TRBJ1-1; D unresolved. Trimming stripped 3 bases from V and 0 bases from J, with 2 bases between. The CDR3 sequence is 12 residues long. The germline CDR1 and CDR2 sequences are SGHAT and FQNNGV.